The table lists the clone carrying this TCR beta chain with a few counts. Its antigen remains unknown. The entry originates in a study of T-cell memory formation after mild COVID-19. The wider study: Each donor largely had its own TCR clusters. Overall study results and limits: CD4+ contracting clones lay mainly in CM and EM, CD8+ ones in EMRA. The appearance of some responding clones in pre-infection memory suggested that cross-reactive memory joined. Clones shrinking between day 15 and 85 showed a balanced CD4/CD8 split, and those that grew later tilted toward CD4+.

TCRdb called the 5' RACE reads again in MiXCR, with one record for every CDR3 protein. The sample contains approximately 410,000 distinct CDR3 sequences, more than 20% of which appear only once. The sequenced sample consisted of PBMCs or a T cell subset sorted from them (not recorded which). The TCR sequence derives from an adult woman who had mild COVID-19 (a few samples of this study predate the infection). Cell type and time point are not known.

The CDR3 region is CAIGTSGRAGDTQYF. CDR3 DNA: TGTGCCATCGGGACTAGCGGGAGGGCCGGAGATACGCAGTATTTT. The chain couples TRBV10-3 to TRBJ2-3, with 16 bases that match TRBD2. This CDR3 has 15 amino acids. Germline V CDR1 and CDR2: ENHRY, SYGVKD. Trimming removed 8 bases from V and 5 bases from J; junction bases left unmatched: 4.